This TCR beta chain originates from a study of T cell responses to AZD1222 COVID-19 vaccine. Study conclusions and caveats: Nearly half of spike-specific TCRs reportedly go after variant regions that carry no mutations.

Germline V gene lookup returns CDR1 MNHEY and CDR2 SVGEGT. Trimming took 5 bases from V and 5 from J, leaving 15 bases between them. The CDR3 sequence is 15 residues long. Some clones are missing from TCRdb's copy, which holds only in-frame ones; the method was immunoSEQ multiplex PCR. The repertoire holds around 120,000 clones, about 93% seen once, with around 5% in the top ten. Turning to this clone: Its antigen is unidentified.

The chain recombines TRBV6-2 or TRBV6-3 with TRBJ2-2; the D gene is possibly TRBD2 (7 bases). The receptor was derived from an adult who received the AZD1222 COVID-19 vaccine. Sequenced material: peripheral blood, taken 28 days after the second AZD1222 dose. The CDR3 reads CASSHRGARTGELFF. In DNA form, the CDR3 reads TGTGCCAGCAGTCACCGGGGGGCGCGGACCGGGGAGCTGTTTTTT.